This T cell receptor beta chain came from a study of naive and memory T cell subsets. The beta constant-region primer was an equimolar mix of two oligonucleotides covering TRBC1 and TRBC2. Ligated cDNA was amplified by four rounds of PCR with nested alpha and beta constant-region primers and SP2. Each CDR3 protein is one row after TCRdb ran MiXCR on the UMI-ligation and nested PCR reads. This table has roughly 130,000 distinct CDR3 sequences, 35% to 45% appearing once. Looked up from germline, CDR1 is SEHNR and CDR2 is FQNEAQ (reference sequence). The CDR3 spans 14 residues. V lost 2 bases, J lost 7 bases, and 11 bases lay in between.

Sequenced material: central memory CD4+ T cells from blood. The origin of this receptor is a human donor in good health. The genes are TRBV7-9 and TRBJ2-2; the D is unclear. CDR3 coding DNA: TGTGCCAGCAGCTTAACCCGTGGTGTCGGGGAGCTGTTTTTT. As protein: CASSLTRGVGELFF.